Listed below are T cell receptor beta chains from one sample, sequenced in a study of response to subunit inactivated influenza vaccine. TCRdb processed the RT-PCR reads anew with MiXCR; each CDR3 protein has one entry. This sample has about 480,000 distinct CDR3 sequences, with under 15% found just once. Here the sequenced sample was PBMCs from blood, taken 45 days after vaccination. These receptors were taken from a man in his fifties or sixties who received an inactivated influenza vaccine. Each CDR3 is given with its conserved first and last residue. A D gene is named only where the DNA matches it firmly. Size is stated for part of the rows, as once, few or many counts, or as a class when the clone is expanded.

v_gene	abundance	j_gene	d_gene	CDR3nt	CDR3aa
TRBV29-1	many	TRBJ2-7	NA	TGCAGCGTTGAAGACAGCCTGACCTACGAGCAGTACTTC	CSVEDSLTYEQYF
TRBV6-1	many	TRBJ2-1	TRBD1	TGTGCCAGCAGTGTGGACAGGGGGCCTGATGAGCAGTTCTTC	CASSVDRGPDEQFF
TRBV20-1	many	TRBJ1-1	NA	TGCAGTGCTAGGGACAGTTTAAACACTGAAGCTTTCTTT	CSARDSLNTEAFF
TRBV20-1	NA	TRBJ2-7	TRBD1	TGCAGTGCTAATGGACAGGGGTCTTCCTACGAGCAGTACTTC	CSANGQGSSYEQYF
TRBV10-2	few	TRBJ2-3	NA	TGCGCCAGCAGTGAGGTTTCGCGGCGGGGAAGCACAGATACGCAGTATTTT	CASSEVSRRGSTDTQYF
TRBV12-3/TRBV12-4	NA	TRBJ1-1	NA	TGTGCCAGCACCACTGGCGGAAACACTGAAGCTTTCTTT	CASTTGGNTEAFF
TRBV4-3	many	TRBJ2-7	TRBD2	TGCGCCAGCAGCCAAGATAGGGCGGGAGTCGAGCAGTACTTC	CASSQDRAGVEQYF
TRBV24-1	many	TRBJ1-5	NA	TGTGCCACCAGTGATTTGCTACAGCCCCAGCATTTT	CATSDLLQPQHF
TRBV7-9	many	TRBJ2-7	NA	TGTGCCAGCAGCTTGGAGGGGGTTACCTACGAGCAGTACTTC	CASSLEGVTYEQYF
TRBV6-1	NA	TRBJ2-7	TRBD1	TGTGCCAGTGTAACCGGGACAGGCTACGAGCAGTACTTC	CASVTGTGYEQYF
TRBV12-3/TRBV12-4	many	TRBJ2-2	NA	TGTGCCAGCAGTTTTTCAGGGAGCACCGGGGAGCTGTTTTTT	CASSFSGSTGELFF
TRBV20-1	NA	TRBJ2-3	NA	TGCAGTGCTAGATTGGACAGCACAGATACGCAGTATTTT	CSARLDSTDTQYF
TRBV28	NA	TRBJ1-5	NA	TGTGCCAGCAGACCTCCGGGACACGACAATCAGCCCCAGCATTTT	CASRPPGHDNQPQHF
TRBV29-1	NA	TRBJ2-7	NA	TGCAGCGTTGAAGAGCGGGGAGACAGTAATCACGAGCAGTACTTC	CSVEERGDSNHEQYF
TRBV7-9	few	TRBJ2-1	NA	TGTGCCAGCGGAGAGATCGCGGGAAGATACAATGAGCAGTTCTTC	CASGEIAGRYNEQFF
TRBV12-3/TRBV12-4	many	TRBJ2-7	NA	TGTGCCAGCAGTTTCACTATGAGAAGTCACGAGCAGTACTTC	CASSFTMRSHEQYF
TRBV20-1	NA	TRBJ2-1	NA	TGCAGTGCTATAGGCAGAGACAATGAGCAGTTCTTC	CSAIGRDNEQFF